This T cell receptor beta chain comes out of a study of shared clonotypes between healthy human individuals. Sequencing was performed with immunoSEQ multiplex PCR; in TCRdb, only in-frame clones are kept and a portion is missing. There are about a million clones in the sample; roughly 70% occur only once, and roughly 1.5% lies in the top ten. V was clipped by 3 bases and J by 9 bases, with 6 bases between them. Germline V gives CDR1 DFQATT, CDR2 SNEGSKA (reference sequence). The CDR3 totals 11 residues. Sequenced: memory CD4+ T cells sorted from blood. Sample subset: CD45RA-negative fraction. This chain connects TRBV20-1 to TRBJ1-6; no definite D call. The sequence was obtained from a young man in good health. The CDR3 here is CSASVGSPLHF. CDR3 DNA sequence: TGCAGTGCTAGTGTCGGTTCACCCCTCCACTTT.